A single sample gave rise to the 13 T cell receptor beta chains below, sequenced in a study of T cells after yellow fever vaccination. From the 5' RACE reads, TCRdb called clonotypes with MiXCR, one entry per CDR3 protein. The sample has 500,000 to 550,000 distinct CDR3 sequences; 21% are singletons. Specimen: PBMCs, collected about 20 days after the first yellow fever vaccination. Receptor source: a man between 18 and 35 years old who received the YFV17D yellow fever vaccine.

This clonotype has just a few counts. The chain employs TRBV6-5 and TRBJ2-3; D tentatively fits TRBD1 or TRBD2 (6 bases each). The V gene lost 2 bases and the J gene lost 6 bases, with 18 bases spanning the gap. This CDR3 comprises 16 residues. Germline values: CDR1 MNHEY, CDR2 SVGAGI. Written as DNA, the CDR3 is TGTGCCAGCAGTTACGCCGGACGGGGGCCGGGGGATACGCAGTATTTT. It codes for CASSYAGRGPGDTQYF.

This chain joins TRBV7-9 and TRBJ1-2; a weak D match, TRBD1 (5 bases). V lost 5 bases to trimming and J lost 8 bases, with 24 bases between them. CDR1 SEHNR and CDR2 FQNEAQ come from the germline V gene (reference sequence). CDR3 length: 16 residues. The CDR3 bases are TGTGCCAGCAGCGGGGCAATGGGGCCACTATCGGGCGGCTACACCTTC. This gives the protein CASSGAMGPLSGGYTF.

The gene calls are TRBV7-9 and TRBJ1-3; D is unresolved. Germline CDR1 and CDR2: SEHNR and FQNEAQ (reference sequence). CDR3 size: 16 residues. V was clipped by 1 base and J by 1 base, with 11 bases between them. Here the CDR3 DNA reads TGTGCCAGCAGCTTAGATGAGGGCCGGTCTGGAAACACCATATATTTT. It encodes CASSLDEGRSGNTIYF. Looking up the rest from reference TRBV7-9 and TRBJ1-3 gives the full variable domain: DTGVSQNPRHKITKRGQNVTFRCDPISEHNRLYWYRQTLGQGPEFLTYFQNEAQLEKSRLLSDRFSAERPKGSFSTLEIQRTEQGDSAMYLCASSLDEGRSGNTIYFGEGSWLTVV.

A few counts support this clonotype. The V call is TRBV5-4, the J call TRBJ2-7; 9 bases align to TRBD1. This CDR3 has 14 residues. The germline V gene encodes CDR1 SGHNT and CDR2 YYREEE (reference sequence). Losses at the gene ends were 9 bases for V and 2 bases for J; bases not matched to a gene: 9. CDR3 sequence: CATEPGTGTYEQYF. In DNA form, the CDR3 reads TGTGCCACAGAACCCGGGACAGGGACCTACGAGCAGTACTTC.

V is TRBV7-9 and J is TRBJ2-7; possible D gene TRBD1, 5 bases. This CDR3 is built from 15 residues. Trimming cost V 10 bases and J 0 bases, with 19 bases left between them. Germline assignment: CDR1 SEHNR and CDR2 FQNEAQ (reference sequence). The DNA of the CDR3 is TGTGCCACACATACCTCGGGTGACAGCTCCTACGAGCAGTACTTC. It specifies CATHTSGDSSYEQYF.

This clonotype was counted many times. V is TRBV7-8 and J is TRBJ1-3, with D perhaps TRBD1 (5 bases). The germline CDR1 and CDR2 sequences are SGHVS and FQNEAQ. The CDR3 totals 17 residues. The V end was cut by 0 bases, the J end by 3 bases, with 15 bases between. The CDR3 sequence: CASSLAQGGGGGNTIYF. The CDR3 DNA reads as TGTGCCAGCAGCTTAGCGCAGGGCGGGGGTGGTGGAAACACCATATATTTT.

This clonotype was found a few times. This chain joins TRBV29-1 and TRBJ2-3; 12 nucleotides line up with TRBD2. The CDR3 totals 15 residues. CDR1 SQVTM and CDR2 ANQGSEA come from the germline V gene. J lost 5 bases, V lost 2 bases, and 5 bases had no gene match. The CDR3 loop is CSVELTTSGGDTQYF. As DNA, the CDR3 is TGCAGCGTTGAACTGACGACTAGCGGGGGAGATACGCAGTATTTT.

The rearrangement uses TRBV7-9 and TRBJ2-7; TRBD1 is a possible D gene (7 bases). This CDR3 region has 13 residues. Germline-derived CDR1 and CDR2 are SEHNR and FQNEAQ (reference sequence). CDR3 protein: CAGSLAGGGEQYV. CDR3 DNA sequence: TGTGCCGGCAGCTTAGCAGGGGGAGGCGAGCAGTACGTC.

This clonotype was seen repeatedly, ten times or more. CDR3 bases: TGTGCCAGCAGCTTCGGGACAGGTTTCTTGGACACTGAAGCTTTCTTT. Translated, it gives CASSFGTGFLDTEAFF. The chain employs TRBV7-9 and TRBJ1-1; 8 bases align to TRBD1. Trimming cost V 3 bases and J 3 bases; bases outside gene matches: 9. Germline V gene data show CDR1 as SEHNR and CDR2 as FQNEAQ (reference sequence). CDR3 size: 16 residues.

This clonotype was found a few times. The chain combines TRBV28 with TRBJ2-1; no definite D call. CDR3 length: 12 residues. CDR1 and CDR2 (germline): MDHEN, SYDVKM. Trimming cost V 6 bases and J 10 bases, with 13 bases left between them. The CDR3 DNA reads TGTGCCAGCAGCCGGACCTGGAAGGAGCAGTTCTTC. It specifies CASSRTWKEQFF.

The chain combines TRBV4-1 with TRBJ1-1; a possible D gene is TRBD1 (6 bases). V lost 4 bases and J lost 4, with 16 bases in between. CDR3 length: 15 residues. Germline V gives CDR1 MGHRA, CDR2 YSYEKL. The CDR3 DNA reads TGCGCCAGCAGCCCTCTCGCAGGGGCGAGCACTGAAGCTTTCTTT. It specifies CASSPLAGASTEAFF.

In its sample, this clonotype was seen a few times. This chain joins TRBV5-1 and TRBJ2-7; the D gene could be TRBD1 or TRBD2 (5 bases each). The CDR3 consists of 17 residues. Trimming took off 5 bases at V and 1 base at J, with 22 bases between the two ends. Germline V gene data show CDR1 as SGHRS and CDR2 as YFSETQ. The CDR3 here is CASRLRPFEGNSYEQYF. The CDR3 nucleotides read TGCGCCAGCAGGTTGAGGCCTTTTGAGGGGAATTCCTACGAGCAGTACTTC. The complete variable domain, with remaining parts taken from reference TRBV5-1 and TRBJ2-7, reads KAGVTQTPRYLIKTRGQQVTLSCSPISGHRSVSWYQQTPGQGLQFLFEYFSETQRNKGNFPGRFSGRQFSNSRSEMNVSTLELGDSALYLCASRLRPFEGNSYEQYFGPGTRLTVT.

This clonotype was counted between two and nine times. The chain uses TRBV12-3 or TRBV12-4 and TRBJ2-2; perhaps TRBD2 as D (6 bases). The length of the CDR3 is 14 residues. V was trimmed by 1 base and J by 4 bases, leaving 7 bases between them. CDR3 loop: CASSLGRATGELFF. The CDR3 DNA is TGTGCCAGCAGTTTAGGGAGGGCCACCGGGGAGCTGTTTTTT.